A selection of T cell receptor beta chains follows, all from one sample in a study of control samples from healthy donors and cancer patients. The protocol was immunoSEQ multiplex PCR, while the TCRdb copy is restricted to in-frame clones and leaves out a portion. Among 90,000 to 100,000 clones listed, around three quarters were seen once. The specimen sequenced was blood. The receptors come from a woman aged 25 to 39 in good health. The CDR3 runs from the conserved cysteine through the conserved F or W. A D gene is named only where the DNA matches it firmly. The listing skips clone size in some rows; elsewhere it reads once, few, many or a size class.

V gene,clone size,J gene,D gene,CDR3 protein,CDR3 DNA
TRBV2,-,TRBJ2-7,TRBD2,CASSEKRGLRYEQYF,TGTGCCAGCAGTGAAAAGCGGGGTCTAAGGTACGAGCAGTACTTC
TRBV21-1,-,TRBJ1-1,-,CASSNLQGFTEAFF,TGTGCCAGCAGCAACTTACAGGGATTCACTGAAGCTTTCTTT
TRBV7-6,-,TRBJ2-1,TRBD2,CASSPTSGGYNEQFF,TGTGCCAGCAGCCCGACTAGCGGGGGTTACAATGAGCAGTTCTTC
TRBV6-2/TRBV6-3,-,TRBJ2-1,TRBD2,CASSYRGLAVTNEQFF,TGTGCCAGCAGTTACCGCGGACTAGCGGTAACTAATGAGCAGTTCTTC
TRBV6-6,-,TRBJ2-5,-,CATAYRDLETQYF,TGTGCCACCGCCTACCGGGACCTAGAGACCCAGTACTTC
TRBV6-1,-,TRBJ2-3,TRBD1,CASSETGGGTDTQYF,TGTGCCAGCAGTGAGACAGGGGGCGGCACAGATACGCAGTATTTT
TRBV30,-,TRBJ2-5,TRBD1,CAWRQGAGETQYF,TGTGCCTGGAGACAGGGGGCCGGAGAGACCCAGTACTTC
TRBV6-2/TRBV6-3,-,TRBJ1-6,TRBD1,CASSWAAGTGDSPLHF,TGTGCCAGCAGTTGGGCTGCCGGGACAGGGGACTCACCCCTCCACTTT
TRBV12-3/TRBV12-4,-,TRBJ1-1,-,CASTKGRSSEAFF,TGTGCCAGCACCAAGGGGAGGTCCAGTGAAGCTTTCTTT
TRBV30,-,TRBJ1-3,-,CAFGRTAIYF,TGTGCCTTTGGACGGACGGCCATATATTTT
TRBV6-5,-,TRBJ1-3,TRBD1,CASSATGFTGNTIYF,TGTGCCAGCAGCGCGACAGGGTTTACTGGAAACACCATATATTTT
TRBV9,-,TRBJ2-6,TRBD1,CASSAPGQGNSAGANVLTF,TGTGCCAGCAGCGCACCCGGACAGGGAAATTCGGCTGGGGCCAACGTCCTGACTTTC
TRBV5-1,-,TRBJ2-3,-,CASSLAGAQTDTQYF,TGCGCCAGCAGCTTGGCGGGGGCCCAAACAGATACGCAGTATTTT
TRBV6-2/TRBV6-3,-,TRBJ2-1,-,CASSRATGNEQFF,TGTGCCAGCAGCCGGGCCACGGGCAATGAGCAGTTCTTC
TRBV7-2,-,TRBJ2-2,-,CASSLAAGGENTGELFF,TGTGCCAGCAGCTTAGCGGCCGGGGGAGAGAACACCGGGGAGCTGTTTTTT
TRBV12-5,-,TRBJ2-3,TRBD2,CASGLGTSLTDTQYF,TGTGCTAGTGGTTTGGGGACTAGTCTCACAGATACGCAGTATTTT
TRBV3-1/TRBV3-2,-,TRBJ1-1,-,CASSRGSGTEAFF,TGTGCCAGCAGCCGCGGTAGTGGAACTGAAGCTTTCTTT
TRBV3-1/TRBV3-2,-,TRBJ2-2,-,CASSQETGELFF,TGTGCCAGCAGCCAAGAGACCGGGGAGCTGTTTTTT
TRBV5-1,-,TRBJ2-5,-,CASSGVLETQYF,TGCGCCAGCTCGGGGGTGTTGGAGACCCAGTACTTC
TRBV6-5,-,TRBJ1-2,-,CASSISTGLGYGYTF,TGTGCCAGCAGCATTAGTACAGGTCTGGGCTATGGCTACACCTTC
TRBV4-3,-,TRBJ1-6,-,CASSQDLGPSSSYNSPLHF,TGCGCCAGCAGCCAAGATCTGGGACCAAGTAGCTCCTATAATTCACCCCTCCACTTT
TRBV6-1,-,TRBJ2-6,TRBD2,CASSARLAGGSGANVLTF,TGTGCCAGCAGTGCCCGACTAGCGGGGGGCTCTGGGGCCAACGTCCTGACTTTC
TRBV4-3,-,TRBJ1-1,TRBD1,CASSPGPRTGGTEAFF,TGCGCCAGCAGCCCCGGTCCCAGGACAGGGGGCACTGAAGCTTTCTTT
TRBV19,-,TRBJ2-1,TRBD2,CASSLKTGLAGDRYEQFF,TGTGCCAGTAGTCTTAAAACGGGACTAGCGGGGGATCGCTATGAGCAGTTCTTC
TRBV9,few,TRBJ2-1,-,CASSVVGAGTEQFF,TGTGCCAGCAGCGTAGTGGGGGCTGGGACTGAGCAGTTCTTC
TRBV19,-,TRBJ1-5,TRBD1,CASRATGPNQPQHF,TGTGCCAGTCGCGCGACAGGGCCCAATCAGCCCCAGCATTTT
TRBV6-2/TRBV6-3,-,TRBJ2-3,-,CASSWTASLSYTDTQYF,TGTGCCAGCAGTTGGACAGCTAGCCTCAGTTACACAGATACGCAGTATTTT
TRBV6-6,-,TRBJ1-2,TRBD1,CASSYKGADYGYTF,TGTGCCAGCAGTTATAAGGGGGCGGACTATGGCTACACCTTC
TRBV6-5,-,TRBJ2-7,TRBD1,CASSAGTGGSEQYF,TGTGCCAGCAGCGCCGGGACAGGGGGCTCCGAGCAGTACTTC
TRBV5-1,-,TRBJ2-7,TRBD1,CASSFGQGLYEQYF,TGCGCCAGCAGCTTTGGACAGGGGCTATACGAGCAGTACTTC
TRBV7-9,-,TRBJ2-5,-,CASRMGRAVVETQYF,TGTGCCAGCAGAATGGGAAGGGCGGTTGTCGAGACCCAGTACTTC
TRBV9,few,TRBJ2-5,-,CASSVFPRETQYF,TGTGCCAGCAGCGTTTTCCCTAGAGAGACCCAGTACTTC
TRBV4-2,-,TRBJ2-1,TRBD2,CASSQGATGGLNEQFF,TGTGCCAGCAGCCAAGGCGCAACGGGGGGTCTCAATGAGCAGTTCTTC
TRBV24-1,-,TRBJ2-3,TRBD2,CATSDTGGADTQYF,TGTGCCACCAGTGACACCGGGGGGGCCGATACGCAGTATTTT
TRBV28,-,TRBJ1-3,-,CASSFRGKGSGNTIYF,TGTGCCAGCAGTTTTCGTGGAAAAGGCTCTGGAAACACCATATATTTT
TRBV9,-,TRBJ2-7,-,CASSVGGLEDEQYF,TGTGCCAGCAGCGTAGGTGGACTTGAGGACGAGCAGTACTTC
TRBV9,-,TRBJ1-6,-,CASSPDPTSNSPLHF,TGTGCCAGCAGCCCCGATCCGACATCTAATTCACCCCTCCACTTT
TRBV4-3,-,TRBJ1-3,-,CASSQGLHNGNTIYF,TGCGCCAGCAGCCAAGGACTGCACAATGGAAACACCATATATTTT
TRBV19,-,TRBJ2-1,-,CASSITVDNEQFF,TGTGCCAGTAGTATAACTGTCGATAATGAGCAGTTCTTC
TRBV24-1,-,TRBJ2-3,-,CATSDPQRTQYF,TGTGCCACCAGTGATCCTCAGAGGACGCAGTATTTT
TRBV7-6,-,TRBJ1-4,TRBD1,CASSTPTGAGEKLFF,TGTGCCAGCAGCACACCGACAGGGGCAGGGGAAAAACTGTTTTTT
TRBV6-5,-,TRBJ1-2,-,CASTLGTGNGYTF,TGTGCCAGCACCCTCGGTACAGGGAATGGCTACACCTTC
TRBV6-5,-,TRBJ2-7,TRBD1,CASTPRRDRGGEQYF,TGTGCCAGCACCCCGCGACGGGACAGGGGTGGCGAGCAGTACTTC
TRBV28,-,TRBJ1-1,-,CASSLAGGLEAFF,TGTGCCAGCAGTTTGGCGGGGGGCCTGGAAGCTTTCTTT
TRBV9,-,TRBJ1-1,-,CASSRGGNTEAFF,TGTGCCAGCAGCCGAGGGGGGAACACTGAAGCTTTCTTT
TRBV6-5,-,TRBJ1-4,-,CASRNSGYNEKLFF,TGTGCCAGCAGAAACAGCGGCTATAATGAAAAACTGTTTTTT
TRBV10-3,-,TRBJ2-3,TRBD1,CAISESAGQGNTDTQYF,TGTGCCATCAGTGAATCCGCGGGACAGGGGAACACAGATACGCAGTATTTT
TRBV29-1,once,TRBJ2-3,-,CSVEDLIKDIGGTDTQYF,TGCAGCGTTGAAGATCTTATCAAGGACATAGGGGGGACAGATACGCAGTATTTT
TRBV24-1,-,TRBJ1-2,-,CATSSRGISYGYTF,TGTGCCACCAGTTCTAGGGGAATTTCCTATGGCTACACCTTC